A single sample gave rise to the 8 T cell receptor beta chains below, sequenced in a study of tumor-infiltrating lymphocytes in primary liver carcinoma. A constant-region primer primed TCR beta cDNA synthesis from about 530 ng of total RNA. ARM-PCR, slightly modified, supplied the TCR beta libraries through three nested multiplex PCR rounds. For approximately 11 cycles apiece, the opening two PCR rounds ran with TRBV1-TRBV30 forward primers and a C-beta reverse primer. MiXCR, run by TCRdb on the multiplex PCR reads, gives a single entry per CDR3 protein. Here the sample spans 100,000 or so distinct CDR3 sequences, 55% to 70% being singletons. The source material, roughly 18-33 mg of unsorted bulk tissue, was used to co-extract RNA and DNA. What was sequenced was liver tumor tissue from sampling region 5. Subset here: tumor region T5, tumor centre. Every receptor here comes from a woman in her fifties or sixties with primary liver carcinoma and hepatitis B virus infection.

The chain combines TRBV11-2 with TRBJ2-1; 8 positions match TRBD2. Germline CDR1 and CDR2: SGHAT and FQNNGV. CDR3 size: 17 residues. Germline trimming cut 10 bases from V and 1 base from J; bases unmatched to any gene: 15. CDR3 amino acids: CANNDGTRGRSYNEQFF. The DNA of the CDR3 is TGTGCCAACAACGACGGGACTAGAGGGAGGTCCTACAATGAGCAGTTCTTC.

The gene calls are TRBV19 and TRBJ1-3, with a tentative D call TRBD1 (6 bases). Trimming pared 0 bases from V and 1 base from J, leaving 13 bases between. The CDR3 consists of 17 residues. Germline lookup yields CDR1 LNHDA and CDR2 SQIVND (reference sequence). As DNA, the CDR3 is TGTGCCAGTAGTATAGATGGGACATCAAGATCTGGAAACACCATATATTTT. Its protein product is CASSIDGTSRSGNTIYF.

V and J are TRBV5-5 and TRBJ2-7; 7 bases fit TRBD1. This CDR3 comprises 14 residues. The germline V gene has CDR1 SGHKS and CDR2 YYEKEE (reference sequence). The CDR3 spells CVNSRQGSSYEQYF. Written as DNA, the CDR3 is TGTGTCAACAGCCGACAGGGAAGTTCCTACGAGCAGTACTTC.

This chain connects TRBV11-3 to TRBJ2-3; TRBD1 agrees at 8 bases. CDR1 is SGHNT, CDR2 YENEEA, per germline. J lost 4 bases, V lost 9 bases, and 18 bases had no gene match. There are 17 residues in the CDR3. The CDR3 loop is CARSRAAGQGASDTQYF. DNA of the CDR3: TGTGCCAGGAGCCGGGCAGCCGGGCAGGGGGCCTCAGATACGCAGTATTTT.

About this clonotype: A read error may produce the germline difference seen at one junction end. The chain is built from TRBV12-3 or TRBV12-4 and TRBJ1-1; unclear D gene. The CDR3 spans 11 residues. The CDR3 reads CDSSLGTQAFF. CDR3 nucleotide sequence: TGTGACAGCAGTCTAGGAACTCAAGCTTTCTTT.

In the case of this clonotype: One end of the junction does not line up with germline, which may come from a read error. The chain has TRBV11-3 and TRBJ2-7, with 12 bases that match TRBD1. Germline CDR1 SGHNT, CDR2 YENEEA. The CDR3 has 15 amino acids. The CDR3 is CARSPGTGGNYEQYF. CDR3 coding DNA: TGTGCCAGGAGCCCCGGGACAGGGGGCAACTATGAGCAGTATTTC.

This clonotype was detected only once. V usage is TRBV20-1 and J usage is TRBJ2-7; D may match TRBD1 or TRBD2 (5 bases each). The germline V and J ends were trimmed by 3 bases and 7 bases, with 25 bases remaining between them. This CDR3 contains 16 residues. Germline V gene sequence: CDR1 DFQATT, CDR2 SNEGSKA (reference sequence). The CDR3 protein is CSASGLAGHVGEEQYF. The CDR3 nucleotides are TGCAGTGCTAGTGGGTTAGCAGGGCATGTGGGGGAAGAGCAGTACTTC.

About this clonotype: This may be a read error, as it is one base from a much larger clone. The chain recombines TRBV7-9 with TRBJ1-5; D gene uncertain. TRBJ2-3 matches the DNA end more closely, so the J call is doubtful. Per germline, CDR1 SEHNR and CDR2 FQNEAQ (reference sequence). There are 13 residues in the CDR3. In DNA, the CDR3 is TGTGCCAGCAGCTTAGCCGATTATCAGCCCCAGTATTTT. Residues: CASSLADYQPQYF.